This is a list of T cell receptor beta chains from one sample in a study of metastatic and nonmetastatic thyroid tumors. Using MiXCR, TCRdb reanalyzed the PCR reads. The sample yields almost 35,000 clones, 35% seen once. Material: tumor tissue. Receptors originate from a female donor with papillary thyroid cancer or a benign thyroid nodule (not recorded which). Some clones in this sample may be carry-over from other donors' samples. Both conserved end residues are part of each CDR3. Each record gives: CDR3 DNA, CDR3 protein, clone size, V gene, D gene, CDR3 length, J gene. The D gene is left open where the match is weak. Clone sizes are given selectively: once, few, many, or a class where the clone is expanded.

DNA: TGTGCCAGCAGTGTCACAGGAATCCACGAGCAGTACTTC; CDR3: CASSVTGIHEQYF; size: NA; V: TRBV2; D: NA; length: 13; J: TRBJ2-7
DNA: TGTGCCAGCAGTTACCGGCAGGGGAAGACAGATACGCAGTATTTT; CDR3: CASSYRQGKTDTQYF; size: few; V: TRBV28; D: NA; length: 15; J: TRBJ2-3
DNA: TGTGCCAGCAGTCGGAGGGCGTATGGCTACACCTTC; CDR3: CASSRRAYGYTF; size: few; V: TRBV6-1; D: NA; length: 12; J: TRBJ1-2
DNA: TGTGCCTCAGGACAGGGGGTTACCCGCTCTGGGGCCAACGTCCTGACTTTC; CDR3: CASGQGVTRSGANVLTF; size: once; V: TRBV30; D: TRBD1; length: 17; J: TRBJ2-6
DNA: TGTGCCAGCAGTGAGGGGGACAATAACTATGGCTACACCTTC; CDR3: CASSEGDNNYGYTF; size: NA; V: TRBV6-1; D: NA; length: 14; J: TRBJ1-2
DNA: TGTGCCAGCAGCTTGACTAGCGAAAGGCAGTACTTC; CDR3: CASSLTSERQYF; size: NA; V: TRBV11-2; D: TRBD2; length: 12; J: TRBJ2-7
DNA: TGTGCCAGCAGCTTCAGGGGGTCGGCCTCACCCCTCCACTTT; CDR3: CASSFRGSASPLHF; size: NA; V: TRBV5-8; D: TRBD1; length: 14; J: TRBJ1-6
DNA: TGTGCCAGCAGCTTAGGGACCACCGGGGAGCTGTTTTTT; CDR3: CASSLGTTGELFF; size: NA; V: TRBV11-3; D: NA; length: 13; J: TRBJ2-2
DNA: TGTGCCAGCAGAATCCAGGGAGTGACCAGCACTGAAGCTTTCTTT; CDR3: CASRIQGVTSTEAFF; size: NA; V: TRBV6-1; D: NA; length: 15; J: TRBJ1-1
DNA: TGTGCCAGCAGTCCAGTAGTCAGCTATGGCTACACCTTC; CDR3: CASSPVVSYGYTF; size: NA; V: TRBV6-1; D: NA; length: 13; J: TRBJ1-2
DNA: TGTGCCATCAGGACTAGCGGGAGCACCGGGGAGCTGTTTTTT; CDR3: CAIRTSGSTGELFF; size: few; V: TRBV10-3; D: TRBD2; length: 14; J: TRBJ2-2
DNA: TGCGCCAGCAGCCCGAGGGACAGAGAGAACACTGAAGCTTTCTTT; CDR3: CASSPRDRENTEAFF; size: few; V: TRBV5-1; D: TRBD1; length: 15; J: TRBJ1-1
DNA: TGCAGTGCTAGAGATAATAGCGGGCCACTCTCAGGGGAGCAGTTCTTC; CDR3: CSARDNSGPLSGEQFF; size: NA; V: TRBV20-1; D: TRBD2; length: 16; J: TRBJ2-1
DNA: TGTGCCAGCGTGGACAACTACGAGCAGTACTTC; CDR3: CASVDNYEQYF; size: few; V: TRBV28; D: NA; length: 11; J: TRBJ2-7
DNA: TGTGCCACCAGCAGAGAACTAGCGACAGAGACCCAGTACTTC; CDR3: CATSRELATETQYF; size: few; V: TRBV15; D: TRBD2; length: 14; J: TRBJ2-5
DNA: TGTGCCAGCACCGCGGAAAGTAGCAATCAGCCCCAGCATTTT; CDR3: CASTAESSNQPQHF; size: few; V: TRBV2; D: NA; length: 14; J: TRBJ1-5
DNA: TGTGCCAGCAAGGCCAGGCCTAACCCAGATACGCAGTATTTT; CDR3: CASKARPNPDTQYF; size: few; V: TRBV2; D: NA; length: 14; J: TRBJ2-3
DNA: TGTGCCAGCAGCCCGACAGGGGGCGGCGAGCAGTACTTC; CDR3: CASSPTGGGEQYF; size: NA; V: TRBV12-3/TRBV12-4; D: TRBD1; length: 13; J: TRBJ2-7
DNA: TGTGCCAGTAGTATGGACAGGGCAGGAGTAGCTTTCTTT; CDR3: CASSMDRAGVAFF; size: NA; V: TRBV19; D: TRBD1; length: 13; J: TRBJ1-1
DNA: TGTGCCAGCACCCCCCGAGGTAGCGGGGGATTTAGCTCCTACAATGAGCAGTTCTTC; CDR3: CASTPRGSGGFSSYNEQFF; size: NA; V: TRBV6-2/TRBV6-3; D: TRBD2; length: 19; J: TRBJ2-1
DNA: TGTGCCAGCAGCTTATCACCTGGGGTCGCGGATGAGCAGTTCTTC; CDR3: CASSLSPGVADEQFF; size: NA; V: TRBV7-3; D: NA; length: 15; J: TRBJ2-1
DNA: TGTGCCTGGAGTGGGGGACAAAGAATTGTAAAAGAGACCCAGTACTTC; CDR3: CAWSGGQRIVKETQYF; size: NA; V: TRBV30; D: NA; length: 16; J: TRBJ2-5
DNA: TGTGCCATCAGGTTCGGGGCTAACACTGAAGCTTTCTTT; CDR3: CAIRFGANTEAFF; size: few; V: TRBV10-3; D: NA; length: 13; J: TRBJ1-1
DNA: TGTGCCACCAGCACCGCCTCAGGGGGCTACGGCTACACCTTC; CDR3: CATSTASGGYGYTF; size: few; V: TRBV15; D: TRBD1; length: 14; J: TRBJ1-2
DNA: TGTGCCAGCACCCCCTCTTGGGGACAGGACAATGAGCAGTTCTTC; CDR3: CASTPSWGQDNEQFF; size: NA; V: TRBV2; D: TRBD1; length: 15; J: TRBJ2-1
DNA: TGTGCCAGCAGCCTAGCGGGAGCAGATACGCAGTATTTT; CDR3: CASSLAGADTQYF; size: NA; V: TRBV7-2; D: TRBD2; length: 13; J: TRBJ2-3
DNA: TGTGCCAGCAGCACCACAGGGAACGGCTACACCTTC; CDR3: CASSTTGNGYTF; size: few; V: TRBV28; D: NA; length: 12; J: TRBJ1-2
DNA: TGTGCCAGCAGCCAGGATTCGGGCTATGGCTACACCTTC; CDR3: CASSQDSGYGYTF; size: few; V: TRBV3-1; D: NA; length: 13; J: TRBJ1-2
DNA: TGTGCCAGCAGTTACTCGATAACAGGGGGCGCAGAATTCCGGGGCTACACCTTC; CDR3: CASSYSITGGAEFRGYTF; size: NA; V: TRBV6-2/TRBV6-3; D: TRBD1; length: 18; J: TRBJ1-2
DNA: TGTGCCAGCAGTGAATCGGACACCGCTGTCTATGGCTACACCTTC; CDR3: CASSESDTAVYGYTF; size: few; V: TRBV6-1; D: NA; length: 15; J: TRBJ1-2
DNA: TGTGCCAGCAGTCGTTTCCAGAACACTGAAGCTTTCTTT; CDR3: CASSRFQNTEAFF; size: NA; V: TRBV2; D: NA; length: 13; J: TRBJ1-1
DNA: TGTGCCAGCATACCTGGGGACAGGGATAACTATGGCTACACCTTC; CDR3: CASIPGDRDNYGYTF; size: few; V: TRBV28; D: TRBD1; length: 15; J: TRBJ1-2
DNA: TGTGCCAGCAGTTACGCTAGCGGGAGGGATGAGCAGTTCTTC; CDR3: CASSYASGRDEQFF; size: large; V: TRBV6-2/TRBV6-3; D: TRBD2; length: 14; J: TRBJ2-1
DNA: TGTGCCAGCAGCTTTAGCGGGAGCACAGATACGCAGTATTTT; CDR3: CASSFSGSTDTQYF; size: NA; V: TRBV7-9; D: TRBD2; length: 14; J: TRBJ2-3
DNA: TGTGCCAGCAGGGTAGCGGGAGGAGACACCGGGGAGCTGTTTTTT; CDR3: CASRVAGGDTGELFF; size: NA; V: TRBV6-1; D: TRBD2; length: 15; J: TRBJ2-2
DNA: TGTGCCAGCAGCTTGGGGCAGGCGAGTCAGCCCCAGCATTTT; CDR3: CASSLGQASQPQHF; size: NA; V: TRBV5-5; D: NA; length: 14; J: TRBJ1-5
DNA: TGTGCCAGCAGAGCCGGGACGGGGAATGGCTACACCTTC; CDR3: CASRAGTGNGYTF; size: few; V: TRBV28; D: NA; length: 13; J: TRBJ1-2
DNA: TGTGCCAGCAGTTACGACGGGTCCGTCTACGAGCAGTACTTC; CDR3: CASSYDGSVYEQYF; size: NA; V: TRBV6-2/TRBV6-3; D: NA; length: 14; J: TRBJ2-7
DNA: TGTGCCAGCAGTTTTGATTCGGTGGGGGGCGAGGAGCAGTACTTC; CDR3: CASSFDSVGGEEQYF; size: many; V: TRBV28; D: NA; length: 15; J: TRBJ2-7
DNA: TGTGCCATCGGGGCAGGGATCCCCTACGAGCAGTACTTC; CDR3: CAIGAGIPYEQYF; size: NA; V: TRBV10-3; D: NA; length: 13; J: TRBJ2-7
DNA: TGTGCCAGCAGCCAAGGGTGGGCTAGCACAGATACGCAGTATTTT; CDR3: CASSQGWASTDTQYF; size: once; V: TRBV14; D: NA; length: 15; J: TRBJ2-3
DNA: TGTGCCAGCAGAGCGGACGGGGAGGCCTCCGGCGAGCAGTACTTC; CDR3: CASRADGEASGEQYF; size: NA; V: TRBV6-2/TRBV6-3; D: NA; length: 15; J: TRBJ2-7
DNA: TGTGCCAGTACCCCGGACTCGCACGGGGAGCTGTTTTTT; CDR3: CASTPDSHGELFF; size: NA; V: TRBV6-2/TRBV6-3; D: NA; length: 13; J: TRBJ2-2
DNA: TGTGCCAGCAGCTTAGGTGCCGTGAATCAGCCCCAGCATTTT; CDR3: CASSLGAVNQPQHF; size: NA; V: TRBV13; D: NA; length: 14; J: TRBJ1-5
DNA: TGTGCCAGTAGTATAGATCACAGTTACGAGCAGTACTTC; CDR3: CASSIDHSYEQYF; size: few; V: TRBV19; D: NA; length: 13; J: TRBJ2-7
DNA: TGTGCCACCAGTGCCCGGGGGGATATGAACACTGAAGCTTTCTTT; CDR3: CATSARGDMNTEAFF; size: NA; V: TRBV24-1; D: NA; length: 15; J: TRBJ1-1